A single sample is the source of the 15 T cell receptor beta chains below, sequenced in a study of T cell responses to AZD1222 COVID-19 vaccine. Sequencing used immunoSEQ multiplex PCR; TCRdb keeps in-frame clones, though not all of them. The sample yields about 150,000 clones, 70% to 90% seen once. Material: peripheral blood, obtained on day 0 of AZD1222 vaccination. The receptors stem from an adult in good health.

The chain has TRBV7-9 and TRBJ1-5; 7 bases map to TRBD1. The trim removed 5 bases at V and 2 bases at J, leaving 6 bases unmatched. The CDR3 contains 15 residues. CDR1 is SEHNR and CDR2 is FQNEAQ in the germline V gene (reference sequence). The CDR3 region is CASSQPGQGNQPQHF. In nucleotides, the CDR3 is TGTGCCAGCAGCCAACCCGGACAGGGCAATCAGCCCCAGCATTTT.

The V gene is TRBV7-9, the J gene TRBJ1-1; tentatively, D is TRBD1 (5 bases). The V end was cut by 10 bases, the J end by 1 base, with 16 bases between. Germline lookup yields CDR1 SEHNR and CDR2 FQNEAQ (reference sequence). The CDR3 has 14 residues. In DNA, the CDR3 is TGTGCCACCGAGGGTCCAGGGCCGAACACTGAAGCTTTCTTT. It specifies CATEGPGPNTEAFF. The whole variable domain, filled in from reference TRBV7-9 and TRBJ1-1, reads DTGVSQNPRHKITKRGQNVTFRCDPISEHNRLYWYRQTLGQGPEFLTYFQNEAQLEKSRLLSDRFSAERPKGSFSTLEIQRTEQGDSAMYLCATEGPGPNTEAFFGQGTRLTVV.

The V and J genes are TRBV7-9 and TRBJ1-1; a weak D match, TRBD1 (6 bases). Germline assignment: CDR1 SEHNR and CDR2 FQNEAQ (reference sequence). The CDR3 sequence is 16 residues long. V shed 6 bases and J shed 0 bases, with 17 bases lying between them. CDR3 region: CASSLGTLTMNTEAFF. CDR3 in DNA: TGTGCCAGCAGTTTGGGGACACTGACCATGAACACTGAAGCTTTCTTT.

CDR3 sequence: CASSRGGYEQYF. Here the CDR3 DNA reads TGTGCCAGCAGCCGAGGGGGGTACGAGCAGTACTTC. The gene calls are TRBV11-3 and TRBJ2-7; D may correspond to TRBD1 or TRBD2 (6 bases each). The CDR3 runs 12 residues. Germline V gene data show CDR1 as SGHNT and CDR2 as YENEEA. The ends were cut back, 5 bases at V and 4 bases at J, with 9 bases in the middle.

The gene calls are TRBV30 and TRBJ1-5, with D possibly matching TRBD1 (6 bases). In germline, CDR1 is GTSNPN, CDR2 SVGIG (reference sequence). With 4 bases removed from V and 5 bases from J, the gap between germline ends came to 15 bases. CDR3 length: 14 residues. The CDR3 is CAWTPGAGDQPQHF. CDR3 nucleotide sequence: TGTGCCTGGACGCCAGGGGCTGGGGATCAGCCCCAGCATTTT.

This rearrangement joins TRBV6-5 to TRBJ1-5; a possible D gene is TRBD1 (5 bases). From germline, CDR1 is MNHEY and CDR2 SVGAGI. The CDR3 has 15 residues. V dropped 0 bases and J dropped 5 bases, with 11 bases sitting between them. CDR3 in amino acids: CASSYSPVGDQPQHF. The DNA of the CDR3 is TGTGCCAGCAGTTACTCCCCGGTAGGGGATCAGCCCCAGCATTTT.

This clone was counted between two and nine times. CDR3 sequence (DNA): TGTGCCAGCAGTCTAGGGTCAACGCAGTATTTT. It yields the protein CASSLGSTQYF. V is TRBV6-5 and J is TRBJ2-3; the D is unclear. CDR1 and CDR2 (germline): MNHEY, SVGAGI. Trimming stripped 5 bases from V and 9 bases from J, with 9 bases between. This CDR3 spans 11 amino acids.

This clone was counted between two and nine times. The rearrangement links TRBV9 to TRBJ2-7, with 10 positions matching TRBD2. Germline trimming cut 0 bases from V and 2 bases from J; bases unmatched to any gene: 2. This CDR3 region has 15 residues. Germline V gene lookup returns CDR1 SGDLS and CDR2 YYNGEE. The CDR3 region has the DNA TGTGCCAGCAGCGTAGGGACTAGCGGAACCTACGAGCAGTACTTC. It codes for CASSVGTSGTYEQYF.

This sequence joins TRBV7-8 and TRBJ1-6; D unresolved. The ends were cut back, 6 bases at V and 4 bases at J, with 10 bases in the middle. This CDR3 contains 14 residues. Per germline, CDR1 SGHVS and CDR2 FQNEAQ. The CDR3 nucleotides read TGTGCCAGCAGACCAGACACATATAATTCACCCCTCCACTTT. Translated: CASRPDTYNSPLHF.

The chain is built from TRBV30 and TRBJ2-3; D call uncertain. CDR1 and CDR2 (germline): GTSNPN, SVGIG (reference sequence). The CDR3 consists of 14 residues. Trimming removed 0 bases at V and 1 base at J, with 8 bases between. In DNA form, the CDR3 reads TGTGCCTGGAGTGTGGGTCTTGGCACAGATACGCAGTATTTT. Protein: CAWSVGLGTDTQYF.

The gene calls are TRBV10-3 and TRBJ1-2, with TRBD1 matching 7 bases. Germline-derived CDR1 and CDR2 are ENHRY and SYGVKD. The trim removed 6 bases at V and 0 bases at J, leaving 7 bases unmatched. The length of the CDR3 is 15 residues. The CDR3 DNA sequence: TGTGCCATCAGGGACGACAGGGTTCCTAACTATGGCTACACCTTC. Translation gives CAIRDDRVPNYGYTF.

The rearrangement uses TRBV5-1 and TRBJ2-1; 11 bases map to TRBD2. The CDR3 sequence is 16 residues long. Unmatched junction bases numbered 3, after V lost 0 bases and J lost 4 bases. Germline values: CDR1 SGHRS, CDR2 YFSETQ. Here the CDR3 DNA reads TGCGCCAGCAGCTTGGTACTAGCGGGGGTTTACAATGAGCAGTTCTTC. It is translated as CASSLVLAGVYNEQFF.

The chain links TRBV9 to TRBJ1-2; TRBD1 might be the D (5 bases). The V gene lost 3 bases and the J gene lost 4 bases, with 7 bases spanning the gap. Germline CDR1 reads SGDLS; CDR2 reads YYNGEE. The CDR3 totals 12 residues. For the CDR3, the DNA is TGTGCCAGCAGCGCGACAGCCTATGGCTACACCTTC. As protein: CASSATAYGYTF. Filled out from reference TRBV9 and TRBJ1-2, the complete variable domain reads DSGVTQTPKHLITATGQRVTLRCSPRSGDLSVYWYQQSLDQGLQFLIQYYNGEERAKGNILERFSAQQFPDLHSELNLSSLELGDSALYFCASSATAYGYTFGSGTRLTVV.

This chain links TRBV28 with TRBJ2-5, with 14 bases that match TRBD2. Germline-derived CDR1 and CDR2 are MDHEN and SYDVKM. The CDR3 is 19 residues long. Trimming at V came to 5 bases and at J to 3 bases, leaving 14 bases not matched to a gene. As DNA, the CDR3 is TGTGCCAGCAGTGACAGGTTCGGACTAGCGGGGGGATCGAAAGAGACCCAGTACTTC. It encodes CASSDRFGLAGGSKETQYF.

This chain connects TRBV6-5 to TRBJ2-3; the match to TRBD1 covers 7 bases. Losses at the gene ends were 7 bases for V and 4 bases for J; bases not matched to a gene: 11. The germline gives CDR1 MNHEY, CDR2 SVGAGI. The CDR3 loop spans 15 amino acids. The CDR3 sequence: CASMRGHEVADTQYF. CDR3 DNA: TGTGCCAGCATGAGGGGGCACGAGGTGGCAGATACGCAGTATTTT.